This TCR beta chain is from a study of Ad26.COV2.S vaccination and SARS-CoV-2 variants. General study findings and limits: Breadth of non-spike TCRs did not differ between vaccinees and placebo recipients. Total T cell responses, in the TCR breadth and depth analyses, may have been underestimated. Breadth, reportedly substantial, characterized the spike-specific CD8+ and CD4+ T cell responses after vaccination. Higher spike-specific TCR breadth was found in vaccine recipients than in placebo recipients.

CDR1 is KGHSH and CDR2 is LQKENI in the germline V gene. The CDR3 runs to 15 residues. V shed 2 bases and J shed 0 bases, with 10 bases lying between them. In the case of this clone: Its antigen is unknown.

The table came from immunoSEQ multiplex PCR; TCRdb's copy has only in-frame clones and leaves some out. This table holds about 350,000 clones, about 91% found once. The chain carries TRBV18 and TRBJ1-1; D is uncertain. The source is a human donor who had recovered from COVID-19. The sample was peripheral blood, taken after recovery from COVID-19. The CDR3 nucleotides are TGTGCCAGCTCACCAGTACGGCACATGAACACTGAAGCTTTCTTT. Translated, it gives CASSPVRHMNTEAFF.